Listed below are T cell receptor beta chains from one sample, sequenced in a study of T-cell memory formation after mild COVID-19. Using its own MiXCR run on the 5' RACE reads, TCRdb lists one record per CDR3 protein. The profile shows some 290,000 distinct CDR3 sequences, roughly 15% of them singletons. Sequenced sample: PBMCs or a T cell subset sorted from them (not recorded which). The receptor set was obtained from a man aged 18 to 29 who had mild COVID-19 (a few samples of this study predate the infection). Cell type and time point are not known. Each CDR3 is given with its conserved first and last residue. The order of the fields is J gene, clone size, D gene, V gene, CDR3 DNA, CDR3 protein. A D gene is named only where the DNA matches it firmly. Rows may omit the clone size; those that give it use once, few, many or a size class.

j_gene: TRBJ2-5; abundance: few; d_gene: TRBD1; v_gene: TRBV7-2; CDR3nt: TGTGCCAGCAGCTTAGGGGGGACAGGGGAAGAGACCCAGTACTTC; CDR3aa: CASSLGGTGEETQYF
j_gene: TRBJ1-1; abundance: NA; d_gene: NA; v_gene: TRBV5-1; CDR3nt: TGCGCCAGCAGCCCCGGTGAGGGGACCACTGAAGCTTTCTTT; CDR3aa: CASSPGEGTTEAFF
j_gene: TRBJ1-3; abundance: NA; d_gene: NA; v_gene: TRBV20-1; CDR3nt: TGCAGTGCGCCCGACAGCAACTCTGGAAACACCATATATTTT; CDR3aa: CSAPDSNSGNTIYF
j_gene: TRBJ2-1; abundance: NA; d_gene: NA; v_gene: TRBV6-4; CDR3nt: TGTGCCAGCAGTCGACCGGTGGGTGAGCAGTTCTTC; CDR3aa: CASSRPVGEQFF
j_gene: TRBJ1-1; abundance: NA; d_gene: NA; v_gene: TRBV20-1; CDR3nt: TGCGGCGGGCTCGGAACTGAAGCTTTCTTT; CDR3aa: CGGLGTEAFF
j_gene: TRBJ2-4; abundance: NA; d_gene: NA; v_gene: TRBV4-3; CDR3nt: TGCGCCAGCAGCCAAGTGGGGGTAGACAAGGGAAACATTCAGTACTTC; CDR3aa: CASSQVGVDKGNIQYF
j_gene: TRBJ2-7; abundance: few; d_gene: NA; v_gene: TRBV7-2; CDR3nt: TGTGCCAGCAGCCAGCCCGGCGGGGAGTACGAGCAGTACTTC; CDR3aa: CASSQPGGEYEQYF
j_gene: TRBJ1-6; abundance: few; d_gene: NA; v_gene: TRBV6-5; CDR3nt: TGTGCCAGCAGTTACGACCTGACAGGACAGAATTCACCCCTCCACTTT; CDR3aa: CASSYDLTGQNSPLHF
j_gene: TRBJ2-3; abundance: few; d_gene: NA; v_gene: TRBV12-3/TRBV12-4; CDR3nt: TGTGCCAGCAGTTCGCTGAGCTCAGATACGCAGTATTTT; CDR3aa: CASSSLSSDTQYF
j_gene: TRBJ2-3; abundance: few; d_gene: NA; v_gene: TRBV29-1; CDR3nt: TGCAGCGTCTCAGGTCCGGGAAGCACAGATACGCAGTATTTT; CDR3aa: CSVSGPGSTDTQYF
j_gene: TRBJ2-3; abundance: few; d_gene: NA; v_gene: TRBV9; CDR3nt: TGTGCCAGCAGCGTAGCTTTGGCAGGCACTAGCACAGATACGCAGTATTTT; CDR3aa: CASSVALAGTSTDTQYF
j_gene: TRBJ2-5; abundance: many; d_gene: NA; v_gene: TRBV3-1; CDR3nt: TGTGCCAGCAGCCAAGTCGAGACCCAGTACTTC; CDR3aa: CASSQVETQYF
j_gene: TRBJ1-3; abundance: NA; d_gene: NA; v_gene: TRBV6-5; CDR3nt: TGTGCCAGCAGTTACTCCCACCTCGACACCATATATTTT; CDR3aa: CASSYSHLDTIYF
j_gene: TRBJ1-2; abundance: NA; d_gene: NA; v_gene: TRBV9; CDR3nt: TGTGCCAGCAGCGTAGCTACTCCGGGGGGAGCCAACTATGGCTACACCTTC; CDR3aa: CASSVATPGGANYGYTF
j_gene: TRBJ2-2; abundance: few; d_gene: NA; v_gene: TRBV7-3; CDR3nt: TGTGCCAGCAGCTCAACAGGGACCGCCGGGGAGCTGTTTTTT; CDR3aa: CASSSTGTAGELFF
j_gene: TRBJ2-7; abundance: NA; d_gene: NA; v_gene: TRBV30; CDR3nt: TGTGCCTGGAGTCCGGCAGGGGTGTACGAGCAGTACTTC; CDR3aa: CAWSPAGVYEQYF
j_gene: TRBJ2-2; abundance: few; d_gene: TRBD2; v_gene: TRBV11-2; CDR3nt: TGTGCCAGCAGCTTAGACCTCCTAGCGGGGGGCCCCACCGGGGAGCTGTTTTTT; CDR3aa: CASSLDLLAGGPTGELFF
j_gene: TRBJ2-5; abundance: NA; d_gene: NA; v_gene: TRBV5-1; CDR3nt: TGCGCCAGCAGCTTGGATGACAGAGCCTACCAAGAGACCCAGTACTTC; CDR3aa: CASSLDDRAYQETQYF
j_gene: TRBJ2-5; abundance: few; d_gene: NA; v_gene: TRBV28; CDR3nt: TGTGCCAGCAGTTTAATCCTCGGGCAGGGAGAGACCCAGTACTTC; CDR3aa: CASSLILGQGETQYF
j_gene: TRBJ1-2; abundance: few; d_gene: NA; v_gene: TRBV7-9; CDR3nt: TGTGCCAGCAGTAACGGATATGGCTACACCTTC; CDR3aa: CASSNGYGYTF
j_gene: TRBJ2-2; abundance: few; d_gene: NA; v_gene: TRBV7-6; CDR3nt: TGTGCCAGCAGCCGATCAGGGTTTAACGGGGAGCTGTTTTTT; CDR3aa: CASSRSGFNGELFF
j_gene: TRBJ1-1; abundance: NA; d_gene: NA; v_gene: TRBV29-1; CDR3nt: TGCAGCGTTGTAGGTCAGGGAATCACTGAAGCTTTCTTT; CDR3aa: CSVVGQGITEAFF
j_gene: TRBJ2-3; abundance: NA; d_gene: NA; v_gene: TRBV24-1; CDR3nt: TGTGCCACCAGTGATTTGGCAGGGTTTCCCACAGATACGCAGTATTTT; CDR3aa: CATSDLAGFPTDTQYF
j_gene: TRBJ2-5; abundance: few; d_gene: NA; v_gene: TRBV14; CDR3nt: TGTGCCAGCCAAAAGGGACATCAAGAGACCCAGTACTTC; CDR3aa: CASQKGHQETQYF
j_gene: TRBJ2-2; abundance: few; d_gene: NA; v_gene: TRBV6-6; CDR3nt: TGTGCCAGCAGTTCCAGTACCACCGGGGAGCTGTTTTTT; CDR3aa: CASSSSTTGELFF
j_gene: TRBJ2-7; abundance: NA; d_gene: TRBD2; v_gene: TRBV15; CDR3nt: TGTGCCACCAGCAGAGAAGGTACTAGCGGCTCCTACGAGCAGTACTTC; CDR3aa: CATSREGTSGSYEQYF
j_gene: TRBJ2-2; abundance: many; d_gene: TRBD2; v_gene: TRBV4-1; CDR3nt: TGCGCCAGCAGCCAAAGCCGGCTAGCGGGGGGCACCGGGGAGCTGTTTTTT; CDR3aa: CASSQSRLAGGTGELFF
j_gene: TRBJ1-2; abundance: few; d_gene: TRBD1; v_gene: TRBV4-2; CDR3nt: TGTGCCAGCAGCCAAGAAACAGGGGGCTATGGCTACACCTTC; CDR3aa: CASSQETGGYGYTF
j_gene: TRBJ1-5; abundance: few; d_gene: TRBD1; v_gene: TRBV15; CDR3nt: TGTGCCACCAGCACGACTCTGGACAGGAGAGATCAGCCCCAGCATTTT; CDR3aa: CATSTTLDRRDQPQHF
j_gene: TRBJ2-5; abundance: few; d_gene: NA; v_gene: TRBV5-1; CDR3nt: TGCGCCAGCAGCTTGATACAGGGCGAAGAGACCCAGTACTTC; CDR3aa: CASSLIQGEETQYF
j_gene: TRBJ2-5; abundance: few; d_gene: NA; v_gene: TRBV7-7; CDR3nt: TGTGCTAGCAGCTCCGGAAGCCCAGGGACGGAGACCCAGTACTTC; CDR3aa: CASSSGSPGTETQYF
j_gene: TRBJ1-1; abundance: NA; d_gene: TRBD1; v_gene: TRBV11-1; CDR3nt: TGTGCCAGCAGCTTTGAGTGGACAGGGGAACGGGTTGGAGCTTTCTTT; CDR3aa: CASSFEWTGERVGAFF
j_gene: TRBJ1-3; abundance: NA; d_gene: NA; v_gene: TRBV6-6; CDR3nt: TGTGCCAGCTGGGACAATTTAAGCTCTGGAAACACCATATATTTT; CDR3aa: CASWDNLSSGNTIYF